These 25 T cell receptor beta chains were all obtained from the same sample, sequenced in a study of blood T cell repertoires in COVID-19. Some clones are missing from TCRdb's copy, which holds only in-frame ones; the method was immunoSEQ multiplex PCR. In the table there are under 300,000 clones, over 80% of which are singletons. The sample taken for sequencing was peripheral blood. These receptors were taken from a woman in her 40s who had recovered from COVID-19.

The chain employs TRBV10-3 and TRBJ2-1; D perhaps matches TRBD2 (5 bases). This CDR3 is 16 amino acids long. V lost 9 bases, J lost 6 bases, and 24 bases lay in between. CDR1 and CDR2 (germline): ENHRY, SYGVKD. CDR3 nucleotides: TGTGCCATTGCACTTACCCACAGTGAGAGGGTCAATGAGCAGTTCTTC. This translates into CAIALTHSERVNEQFF.

The rearrangement uses TRBV9 and TRBJ1-1; D may be TRBD1 (5 bases). Germline V gene lookup returns CDR1 SGDLS and CDR2 YYNGEE. This CDR3 spans 13 amino acids. The V end was cut by 4 bases, the J end by 7 bases, with 14 bases between. CDR3 in amino acids: CASSLRAGGEAFF. In nucleotides, the CDR3 is TGTGCCAGCAGCCTCCGGGCCGGGGGTGAAGCTTTCTTT.

This clone was recorded a few times. CDR3 DNA: TGTGCCAGCAGCCAATTTAGACAGGGAGCTTACGAGCAGTACTTC. This gives the protein CASSQFRQGAYEQYF. The chain combines TRBV3-1 (or the pseudogene TRBV3-2) with TRBJ2-7; 7 bases align to TRBD1. V trimming: 2 bases; J trimming: 4 bases; junction bases outside the gene matches: 8. CDR3 length: 15 residues. CDR1 is LGHDT, CDR2 YNNKEL, per germline (reference sequence).

The J gene is TRBJ2-7, the V gene TRBV19; 9 bases agree with TRBD1. Losses at the gene ends were 6 bases for V and 3 bases for J; bases not matched to a gene: 6. The CDR3 contains 14 residues. Germline V gene data show CDR1 as LNHDA and CDR2 as SQIVND (reference sequence). CDR3 in DNA: TGTGCCAGTAGCCAACAGGGGGCTAACTACGAGCAGTACTTC. Protein sequence: CASSQQGANYEQYF. The complete variable domain, with remaining parts taken from reference TRBV19 and TRBJ2-7, reads DGGITQSPKYLFRKEGQNVTLSCEQNLNHDAMYWYRQDPGQGLRLIYYSQIVNDFQKGDIAEGYSVSREKKESFPLTVTSAQKNPTAFYLCASSQQGANYEQYFGPGTRLTVT.

The chain is built from TRBV30 and TRBJ1-4; 10 nucleotides align to TRBD1. In germline, CDR1 is GTSNPN, CDR2 SVGIG (reference sequence). The ends lost 5 bases at V and 7 bases at J; junction bases unmatched: 10. This CDR3 is 15 amino acids long. The CDR3 protein is CAWGTGTGVTEKLFF. For the CDR3, the DNA is TGTGCCTGGGGAACCGGGACAGGGGTTACTGAAAAACTGTTTTTT.

The rearrangement joins TRBV9 to TRBJ2-3; D is possibly TRBD1 (6 bases). Germline V lookup: CDR1 SGDLS, CDR2 YYNGEE. The CDR3 covers 16 residues. V lost 3 bases and J 0 bases, leaving 14 bases between the germline ends. The DNA of the CDR3 is TGTGCCAGCAGCGGATTACAGGGTATTAGCACAGATACGCAGTATTTT. Its translation: CASSGLQGISTDTQYF.

The chain links TRBV5-5 to TRBJ2-7, with D possibly matching TRBD1 (6 bases). With 1 base removed from V and 4 bases from J, the gap between germline ends came to 18 bases. CDR1 and CDR2 from the germline V gene are SGHKS and YYEKEE (reference sequence). The CDR3 has 16 amino acids. The DNA of the CDR3 is TGTGCCAGCAGCTTGTATGGGACACCTTCTCAATACGAGCAGTACTTC. As protein: CASSLYGTPSQYEQYF.

The J gene is TRBJ1-1, the V gene TRBV5-1; D uncertain. This CDR3 comprises 13 residues. From germline, CDR1 is SGHRS and CDR2 YFSETQ. V gave up 2 bases and J gave up 1 base, with 6 bases separating them. DNA for the CDR3: TGCGCCAGCAGCTTACTCGGGAACACTGAAGCTTTCTTT. Translation gives CASSLLGNTEAFF.

The chain uses TRBV18 and TRBJ2-5; D possibly corresponds to TRBD2 (6 bases). The germline V gene has CDR1 KGHSH and CDR2 LQKENI. V was cut by 3 bases and J by 5 bases, with 13 bases left in between. This CDR3 has 14 amino acids. CDR3 region: CASSPKTSSETQYF. The CDR3 DNA reads as TGTGCCAGCTCACCTAAGACTAGTTCGGAGACCCAGTACTTC. Variable domain in full (rest from reference TRBV18 and TRBJ2-5): NAGVMQNPRHLVRRRGQEARLRCSPMKGHSHVYWYRQLPEEGLKFMVYLQKENIIDESGMPKERFSAEFPKEGPSILRIQQVVRGDSAAYFCASSPKTSSETQYFGPGTRLLVL.

This chain connects TRBV4-1 to TRBJ2-3, with D hard to call. V was shortened by 5 bases and J by 1 base, with 16 bases between the two germline ends. This CDR3 contains 16 residues. From germline, CDR1 is MGHRA and CDR2 YSYEKL. CDR3: CASSERHIAGTDTQYF. DNA for the CDR3: TGCGCCAGCAGCGAGAGACATATCGCAGGCACAGATACGCAGTATTTT.

The V and J genes are TRBV7-3 and TRBJ1-2; no reliable D call. Germline CDR1 and CDR2: SGHTA and FQGTGA. V was cut by 2 bases and J by 4 bases, with 17 bases left in between. The CDR3 has 16 residues. CDR3 in DNA: TGTGCCAGCAGCTTATCCACACCGGAGGGTAGCTATGGCTACACCTTC. Protein: CASSLSTPEGSYGYTF.

This clone was seen just once. V is TRBV2 and J is TRBJ2-5; D call uncertain. CDR1 and CDR2 (germline): SNHLY, FYNNEI. The ends were cut back, 8 bases at V and 2 bases at J, with 12 bases in the middle. The CDR3 is 13 residues long. CDR3 DNA: TGTGCCAGCGGAGAGGCGCAGCAAGAGACCCAGTACTTC. Translation gives CASGEAQQETQYF.

CDR3 residues: CASSPPVSYEQYF. In nucleotides, the CDR3 is TGTGCCAGCAGTCCCCCGGTCTCCTACGAGCAGTACTTC. The gene calls are TRBV28 and TRBJ2-7, with D unclear. Germline CDR1 and CDR2: MDHEN and SYDVKM. The germline V and J ends were trimmed by 5 bases and 0 bases, with 8 bases remaining between them. This CDR3 has 13 residues.

The J gene is TRBJ2-1, the V gene TRBV9; 10 nucleotides line up with TRBD1. CDR1 and CDR2 (germline): SGDLS, YYNGEE. The CDR3 loop spans 16 amino acids. Losses at the gene ends were 0 bases for V and 9 bases for J; bases not matched to a gene: 9. DNA for the CDR3: TGTGCCAGCAGCGTAGAGGGGGGGACAGGGGCGGCTGAGCAGTTCTTC. This sequence encodes CASSVEGGTGAAEQFF.

This clone was detected a few times. The same CDR3 also results from other DNA sequences found in this sample. The rearrangement links TRBV5-4 to TRBJ2-1, with 8 positions matching TRBD2. The CDR3 spans 15 residues. V lost 3 bases and J lost 0; bases outside the gene matches: 2. In germline, CDR1 is SGHNT, CDR2 YYREEE (reference sequence). The CDR3 DNA reads TGTGCCAGCAGCTCGGGGGGGAACTCCTACAATGAGCAGTTCTTC. This codes for CASSSGGNSYNEQFF.

The V gene is TRBV24-1, the J gene TRBJ2-3; the match to TRBD1 covers 9 bases. The germline gives CDR1 KGHDR, CDR2 SFDVKD. The CDR3 is made up of 12 amino acids. Trimming removed 4 bases from V and 9 bases from J; junction bases left unmatched: 1. The chain's CDR3 is CATSEGTGTQYF. CDR3 in DNA: TGTGCCACCAGTGAGGGGACAGGGACGCAGTATTTT.

The chain combines TRBV19 with TRBJ1-2, with 8 bases aligning to TRBD1. Germline V CDR1 and CDR2: LNHDA, SQIVND (reference sequence). V dropped 2 bases and J dropped 4; count of bases not matched to a gene: 3. The CDR3 consists of 14 residues. CDR3 in DNA: TGTGCCAGTAGTATACAGGGGGCTGCCTATGGCTACACCTTC. Translated: CASSIQGAAYGYTF.

The chain has TRBV7-9 and TRBJ2-7, with a weak D call TRBD1 (5 bases). Deletions cut 8 bases from V and 3 bases from J, with 11 bases between. Germline-derived CDR1 and CDR2 are SEHNR and FQNEAQ (reference sequence). CDR3 size: 12 residues. The CDR3 reads CASGATNYEQYF. DNA for the CDR3: TGTGCCAGCGGGGCGACAAACTACGAGCAGTACTTC.

Of note for this clone: This sample also contains other DNA sequences that code for the same CDR3. The rearrangement links TRBV6-1 to TRBJ1-2; D is unresolved. V was clipped by 2 bases and J by 5 bases, with 6 bases between them. This CDR3 has 12 amino acids. The germline V gene encodes CDR1 MNHNS and CDR2 SASEGT. CDR3 residues: CASSEIGYGYTF. The CDR3, as DNA: TGTGCCAGCAGTGAAATCGGTTATGGCTACACCTTC.

The chain employs TRBV12-3 or TRBV12-4 and TRBJ2-7; 11 nucleotides align to TRBD1. The CDR3 covers 13 residues. V lost 10 bases, J lost 5 bases, and 7 bases stayed unmatched. The CDR3 DNA sequence: TGTGCCATTAAGGGACAGGGGGACCACGAGCAGTACTTC. It yields the protein CAIKGQGDHEQYF.

The chain has TRBV3-1 (or the pseudogene TRBV3-2) and TRBJ2-1; no reliable D call. This CDR3 is 18 amino acids long. Germline V CDR1 and CDR2: LGHDT, YNNKEL (reference sequence). The V end was cut by 2 bases, the J end by 8 bases, with 25 bases between. CDR3 loop: CASSQREPAKRKTDEQFF. CDR3 DNA sequence: TGTGCCAGCAGCCAACGAGAACCGGCTAAGCGAAAGACGGATGAGCAGTTCTTC.

J is TRBJ1-4 and V is TRBV12-3 or TRBV12-4; D is unresolved. The CDR3 runs to 13 residues. V was pared by 1 base and J by 10 bases, with 10 bases between. The DNA for the CDR3 is TGTGCCAGCAGTTTAGGGGCCGAGGGAAAACTGTTTTTT. This sequence encodes CASSLGAEGKLFF.

The chain joins TRBV2 to TRBJ2-3; D is perhaps TRBD1 (6 bases). Germline CDR1 SNHLY, CDR2 FYNNEI. The CDR3 is 15 residues long. V lost 3 bases to trimming and J lost 2 bases, with 12 bases between them. CDR3 residues: CASSDWGPVTDTQYF. In nucleotides, the CDR3 is TGTGCCAGCAGTGATTGGGGGCCCGTCACAGATACGCAGTATTTT.

Worth noting for this clone: No DNA is shown, since the ends of the CDR3 on it are uncertain; the CDR3 is the one TCRdb lists. The rearrangement joins TRBV27 to TRBJ2-7; no DNA check was done on the table's D call, TRBD2. The CDR3 region is 16 residues in length, termini included. The germline V gene encodes CDR1 MNHEY and CDR2 SMNVEV (reference sequence). The CDR3 reads CASSLSLRGPTYEQYF.

This clone was seen only a few times. V and J are TRBV18 and TRBJ1-1; no reliable D call. The CDR3 has 13 amino acids. CDR1 and CDR2 from the germline V gene are KGHSH and LQKENI. Trimming removed 4 bases from V and 0 bases from J, with 6 bases in between. CDR3 in DNA: TGTGCCAGCTCACTTGAGATGAACACTGAAGCTTTCTTT. Amino acids: CASSLEMNTEAFF.